A selection of T cell receptor beta chains follows, all from one sample in a study of shared clonotypes between healthy human individuals. Measured with immunoSEQ multiplex PCR; TCRdb has only the in-frame clones, and not every one. The table lists 800,000 or so clones, roughly 96% of them singletons. Sequencing was carried out using naive CD8+ T cells sorted from blood. The receptors derive from a man aged 30 to 45 in good health. Each CDR3 is given with its conserved first and last residue. The order of the fields is V gene, clone size, D gene, J gene, CDR3 length, CDR3 DNA, CDR3 protein. D genes are given only for firm matches. Clone size is shown for a subset of rows, as once, few, many or a class of expanded clone.

>TRBV28|-|-|TRBJ1-1|15
TGTGCCAGCAGTTCCTGGCAGGGGCTGAACACTGAAGCTTTCTTT
CASSSWQGLNTEAFF
>TRBV30|-|TRBD2|TRBJ2-1|14
TGTGCCTGGAGTGTTCTAGCGGGAATGAATGAGCAGTTCTTC
CAWSVLAGMNEQFF
>TRBV6-5|once|TRBD1|TRBJ1-1|15
TGTGCCAGCAGTTACTTAGGAGGGGGCAGAGACCCAGCTTTCTTT
CASSYLGGGRDPAFF
>TRBV7-8|-|TRBD2|TRBJ2-1|15
TGTGCCAGCAGCCCGGGACTAGCGGACTACAATGAGCAGTTCTTC
CASSPGLADYNEQFF
>TRBV4-1|-|TRBD1|TRBJ2-1|15
TGCGCCAGCAGCCAAGTGAGCCAGGGGGAAAATGAGCAGTTCTTC
CASSQVSQGENEQFF
>TRBV27|-|-|TRBJ2-7|12
TGTGCCAGCAGTTTATTTCCCTACGAGCAGTACTTC
CASSLFPYEQYF
>TRBV5-1|-|-|TRBJ2-1|15
TGCGCCAGCAGCTCTAACCGGGACTTTCACAATGAGCAGTTCTTC
CASSSNRDFHNEQFF
>TRBV6-5|once|TRBD2|TRBJ2-7|15
TGTGCCAGCAGTTACGTGGCGGGAGGGTTCTACGAGCAGTACTTC
CASSYVAGGFYEQYF
>TRBV5-1|-|TRBD2|TRBJ2-3|14
TGCGCCAGCAGTCCTTTGCGGGGGGTGGATACGCAGTATTTT
CASSPLRGVDTQYF
>TRBV27|-|-|TRBJ2-7|13
TGTGCCACTGGAACAGGGAATGTATTCGAGCAGTACTTC
CATGTGNVFEQYF
>TRBV25-1|-|-|TRBJ2-2|16
TGTGCCAGCAGTGAGCTAACTACGCCGAACACCGGGGAGCTGTTTTTT
CASSELTTPNTGELFF
>TRBV9|-|TRBD2|TRBJ2-1|15
TGTGCCAGCAGCGCCACTAGCGGGAGGAAGGATGAGCAGTTCTTC
CASSATSGRKDEQFF
>TRBV6-1|-|TRBD1|TRBJ1-5|15
TGTGCCAGCAGTCCAAGGGGGACAGGCAATCAGCCCCAGCATTTT
CASSPRGTGNQPQHF
>TRBV29-1|-|TRBD2|TRBJ2-1|15
TGCAGCGTTGATGAAAGCGGGAGCCCTCGCAATGAGCAGTTCTTC
CSVDESGSPRNEQFF
>TRBV5-1|-|-|TRBJ2-3|17
TGCGCCAGCAGCTTGGGTTCGGGGGCATCTGGAACAGATACGCAGTATTTT
CASSLGSGASGTDTQYF
>TRBV29-1|-|TRBD2|TRBJ2-1|10
TGCAGCGTTCGGGGGGATGAGCAGTTCTTC
CSVRGDEQFF
>TRBV6-5|-|TRBD2|TRBJ2-1|15
TGTGCCAGCACCTTACTAGCGGGAGGTCGCAATGAGCAGTTCTTC
CASTLLAGGRNEQFF
>TRBV11-2|-|-|TRBJ2-2|16
TGTGCCAGCAGCTTAGGGGGACATTTTAACACCGGGGAGCTGTTTTTT
CASSLGGHFNTGELFF
>TRBV27|once|-|TRBJ2-7|14
TGTGCCAGCAGTTTAAAGGGTCAGGGCTACGAGCAGTACTTC
CASSLKGQGYEQYF
>TRBV9|-|-|TRBJ2-1|14
TGTGCCAGCAGCGTAGTTTTAGGGTCGGATGAGCAGTTCTTC
CASSVVLGSDEQFF
>TRBV2|-|-|TRBJ1-5|15
TGTGCCAGCAGTGATCTGGGAGGGATGGGTCAGCCCCAGCATTTT
CASSDLGGMGQPQHF
>TRBV6-1|-|TRBD1|TRBJ2-1|13
TGTGCCAGCCGGGACAGATACTACAATGAGCAGTTCTTC
CASRDRYYNEQFF
>TRBV5-1|once|-|TRBJ2-3|15
TGCGCCAGCAGCCCGGGGAGCGTCGGCACAGATACGCAGTATTTT
CASSPGSVGTDTQYF
>TRBV9|-|-|TRBJ2-1|14
TGTGCCAGCAGCGTAGGAGCTCAGCCAAATGAGCAGTTCTTC
CASSVGAQPNEQFF
>TRBV5-4|-|-|TRBJ2-7|13
TGTGCCAGCAGCTTGAAGTCCACCTACGAGCAGTACTTC
CASSLKSTYEQYF
>TRBV20-1|once|-|TRBJ2-3|9
TGCAGTGCTAGTCTGGGGCAGTATTTT
CSASLGQYF